These T cell receptor beta chains were read from a single sample in a study of a mutant IDH1 vaccine in newly diagnosed glioma. Data came from immunoSEQ multiplex PCR; TCRdb stores just in-frame clones and leaves some out. The profile shows about 38,000 clones, roughly 80% of them singletons. Sequencing was performed on PBMCs, taken from a glioma patient treated with radiotherapy, temozolomide or both. These receptors were collected from a man aged 35-49 years with glioma. Some clones in this sample may be carry-over from other donors' samples. The CDR3 runs from the conserved cysteine through the conserved F or W. Fields, in order: J gene, V gene, D gene, clone size, CDR3 DNA, CDR3 protein. D genes are given only for firm matches. Rows may omit the clone size; those that give it use once, few, many or a size class.

j_call: TRBJ1-4; v_call: TRBV20-1; d_call: NA; clone_size: NA; cdr3_nt: TGCAGTGCTCGAGGGACGTTTGTGTTTTTT; cdr3_aa: CSARGTFVFF
j_call: TRBJ2-7; v_call: TRBV5-6; d_call: TRBD1; clone_size: NA; cdr3_nt: TGTGCCAGCAGCTCGCGGACAGGGAGGCACGAGCAGTACTTC; cdr3_aa: CASSSRTGRHEQYF
j_call: TRBJ1-1; v_call: TRBV5-4; d_call: TRBD1; clone_size: few; cdr3_nt: TGTGCCAGCACCCAACAGGGGTTGGACACTGAAGCTTTCTTT; cdr3_aa: CASTQQGLDTEAFF
j_call: TRBJ2-7; v_call: TRBV19; d_call: NA; clone_size: NA; cdr3_nt: TGTGCCAGTAGTCCTCGGGCCAGCTACGAGCAGTACTTC; cdr3_aa: CASSPRASYEQYF
j_call: TRBJ1-5; v_call: TRBV5-1; d_call: NA; clone_size: NA; cdr3_nt: TGCGCCAGCAGCTTGGACGTGTCTGGAAGACAGCCCCAGCATTTT; cdr3_aa: CASSLDVSGRQPQHF
j_call: TRBJ1-2; v_call: TRBV27; d_call: NA; clone_size: few; cdr3_nt: TGTGCCAGCAGTTTTAGAAGGGGTGGAGGCTACACCTTC; cdr3_aa: CASSFRRGGGYTF
j_call: TRBJ1-5; v_call: TRBV28; d_call: NA; clone_size: NA; cdr3_nt: TGTGCCAGCAGTTTGGCTGGGGTGCAGCCCCAGCATTTT; cdr3_aa: CASSLAGVQPQHF
j_call: TRBJ2-5; v_call: TRBV25-1; d_call: NA; clone_size: NA; cdr3_nt: TGTGCCAGCAGTGGGGTCCAAGAGACCCAGTACTTC; cdr3_aa: CASSGVQETQYF
j_call: TRBJ1-1; v_call: TRBV6-5; d_call: NA; clone_size: NA; cdr3_nt: TGTGCCAGCAGTTCTGGGGTTCGAGGGTCTGAAGCTTTCTTT; cdr3_aa: CASSSGVRGSEAFF
j_call: TRBJ1-5; v_call: TRBV4-3; d_call: NA; clone_size: NA; cdr3_nt: TGCGCCAGCAGCCAAGATAGCAATAGCAATCAGCCCCAGCATTTT; cdr3_aa: CASSQDSNSNQPQHF
j_call: TRBJ1-1; v_call: TRBV5-6; d_call: NA; clone_size: NA; cdr3_nt: TGTGCCAGCAGCTTGTTATCGGGCATCGGGCACACTGAAGCTTTCTTT; cdr3_aa: CASSLLSGIGHTEAFF
j_call: TRBJ2-5; v_call: TRBV14; d_call: NA; clone_size: NA; cdr3_nt: TGTGCCAGCAGACATACCGGGACACTGAGGCGGGAGACCCAGTACTTC; cdr3_aa: CASRHTGTLRRETQYF
j_call: TRBJ2-5; v_call: TRBV30; d_call: NA; clone_size: NA; cdr3_nt: TGTGCCTGGAGTTCCCCCTACCTTGCGGGGATGGAGACCCAGTACTTC; cdr3_aa: CAWSSPYLAGMETQYF
j_call: TRBJ1-1; v_call: TRBV6-5; d_call: NA; clone_size: NA; cdr3_nt: TGTGCCAGCAGTTACGGGACATGGGAAATCACTGAAGCTTTCTTT; cdr3_aa: CASSYGTWEITEAFF
j_call: TRBJ2-7; v_call: TRBV13; d_call: TRBD1; clone_size: NA; cdr3_nt: TGTGCCAGCAGGCGACAGGGGGTACCCGGTGAGCAGTACTTC; cdr3_aa: CASRRQGVPGEQYF
j_call: TRBJ2-7; v_call: TRBV14; d_call: NA; clone_size: NA; cdr3_nt: TGTGCCAGCAGCCAAGGGCCCTTTGGCGAGCAGTACTTC; cdr3_aa: CASSQGPFGEQYF
j_call: TRBJ1-1; v_call: TRBV27; d_call: NA; clone_size: NA; cdr3_nt: TGTGCCAGCAACCTAAACGGGGTGAACACTGAAGCTTTCTTT; cdr3_aa: CASNLNGVNTEAFF
j_call: TRBJ1-2; v_call: TRBV21-1; d_call: NA; clone_size: once; cdr3_nt: TGTGCCAGCAAGGGGCCTTGGGATGGCTACACCTTC; cdr3_aa: CASKGPWDGYTF
j_call: TRBJ2-2; v_call: TRBV5-4; d_call: NA; clone_size: NA; cdr3_nt: TGTGCCAGCAGCCGACCTAAACAAAACACCGGGGAGCTGTTTTTT; cdr3_aa: CASSRPKQNTGELFF
j_call: TRBJ1-5; v_call: TRBV19; d_call: NA; clone_size: NA; cdr3_nt: TGTGCCAGTAGTCCTCAAAAACAGGGCCTCGGGGGGCCCCAGCATTTT; cdr3_aa: CASSPQKQGLGGPQHF
j_call: TRBJ2-7; v_call: TRBV5-1; d_call: NA; clone_size: NA; cdr3_nt: TGCGCCAGCAGCTTGGGGGGGTCCTCCTACGAGCAGTACTTC; cdr3_aa: CASSLGGSSYEQYF
j_call: TRBJ1-1; v_call: TRBV7-6; d_call: TRBD1; clone_size: NA; cdr3_nt: TGTGCCAGCAGCTTGCCGACGACAGGGAGTGAAGCTTTCTTT; cdr3_aa: CASSLPTTGSEAFF
j_call: TRBJ1-2; v_call: TRBV5-1; d_call: NA; clone_size: NA; cdr3_nt: TGCGCCAGCTCGACGGGGGGCCCACAACCCTATGGCTACACCTTC; cdr3_aa: CASSTGGPQPYGYTF
j_call: TRBJ1-5; v_call: TRBV7-2; d_call: NA; clone_size: NA; cdr3_nt: TGTGCCAGCAGCTCTTACGGGCGCGGCAATCAGCCCCAGCATTTT; cdr3_aa: CASSSYGRGNQPQHF
j_call: TRBJ2-1; v_call: TRBV5-1; d_call: TRBD1; clone_size: NA; cdr3_nt: TGCGCCAGCAAGGTGGAGGGGACAGGGTACAATGAGCAGTTCTTC; cdr3_aa: CASKVEGTGYNEQFF
j_call: TRBJ2-2; v_call: TRBV9; d_call: NA; clone_size: NA; cdr3_nt: TGTGCCAGCAGCGTATCTCAACGGGCCTTCCTCACCGGGGAGCTGTTTTTT; cdr3_aa: CASSVSQRAFLTGELFF
j_call: TRBJ2-5; v_call: TRBV30; d_call: NA; clone_size: NA; cdr3_nt: TGTGCCTGGAGTTATGGGGGCGAGGAAGAGACCCAGTACTTC; cdr3_aa: CAWSYGGEEETQYF
j_call: TRBJ1-5; v_call: TRBV18; d_call: NA; clone_size: NA; cdr3_nt: TGTGCCAGCTCACTGGGAGTTAGCAATCAGCCCCAGCATTTT; cdr3_aa: CASSLGVSNQPQHF
j_call: TRBJ1-1; v_call: TRBV27; d_call: NA; clone_size: few; cdr3_nt: TGTGCCAGCAGTCCCACCCACCACATGAACACTGAAGCTTTCTTT; cdr3_aa: CASSPTHHMNTEAFF
j_call: TRBJ2-7; v_call: TRBV19; d_call: TRBD1; clone_size: NA; cdr3_nt: TGTGCCAGTAGTATAACAGGGGGCCCGATTGGCGAGCAGTACTTC; cdr3_aa: CASSITGGPIGEQYF
j_call: TRBJ2-3; v_call: TRBV7-2; d_call: TRBD2; clone_size: NA; cdr3_nt: TGTGCCAGCAGCACCTTCGGGAGGGGCTCTATGGCGGATACGCAGTATTTT; cdr3_aa: CASSTFGRGSMADTQYF
j_call: TRBJ1-1; v_call: TRBV7-2; d_call: NA; clone_size: NA; cdr3_nt: TGTGCCAGCAGCCAGGGGACGGGACTGAACACTGAAGCTTTCTTT; cdr3_aa: CASSQGTGLNTEAFF
j_call: TRBJ2-1; v_call: TRBV9; d_call: NA; clone_size: NA; cdr3_nt: TGTGCCAGCAGCGTAATCACGCAGGCCAGAGGTGAGCAGTTCTTC; cdr3_aa: CASSVITQARGEQFF
j_call: TRBJ2-3; v_call: TRBV29-1; d_call: NA; clone_size: NA; cdr3_nt: TGCAGCGTGGCCTACAGGGATGCCGCAGATACGCAGTATTTT; cdr3_aa: CSVAYRDAADTQYF
j_call: TRBJ1-2; v_call: TRBV2; d_call: NA; clone_size: NA; cdr3_nt: TGTGCCAGCAGGACGGGACGGAACTATGGCTACACCTTC; cdr3_aa: CASRTGRNYGYTF
j_call: TRBJ1-6; v_call: TRBV7-2; d_call: TRBD1; clone_size: NA; cdr3_nt: TGTGCCAGCAGCCCGCGGGACAGGGCAGGTAATTCACCCCTCCACTTT; cdr3_aa: CASSPRDRAGNSPLHF
j_call: TRBJ2-1; v_call: TRBV5-4; d_call: TRBD1; clone_size: once; cdr3_nt: TGTGCCAGCAGCAACGGACAGGGGCTTCTCAATGAGCAGTTCTTC; cdr3_aa: CASSNGQGLLNEQFF
j_call: TRBJ2-6; v_call: TRBV6-1; d_call: NA; clone_size: NA; cdr3_nt: TGTGCCAGCAGCCGGACCTCTGGGGCCAACGTCCTGACTTTC; cdr3_aa: CASSRTSGANVLTF
j_call: TRBJ1-6; v_call: TRBV5-4; d_call: NA; clone_size: NA; cdr3_nt: TGTGCCAGCAGCTGGCGGGGAATAGTACATTCACCCCTCCACTTT; cdr3_aa: CASSWRGIVHSPLHF
j_call: TRBJ1-1; v_call: TRBV13; d_call: NA; clone_size: NA; cdr3_nt: TGTGCCAGCAGCTCAGGACAGACAGGGAACACTGAAGCTTTCTTT; cdr3_aa: CASSSGQTGNTEAFF
j_call: TRBJ2-1; v_call: TRBV7-9; d_call: NA; clone_size: NA; cdr3_nt: TGTGCCAGCAGCAGAACTCATGACAGCAATGAGCAGTTCTTC; cdr3_aa: CASSRTHDSNEQFF
j_call: TRBJ1-3; v_call: TRBV7-6; d_call: TRBD1; clone_size: NA; cdr3_nt: TGTGCCAGCAGCGTGAAACAGGGGCCCTCTGGAAACACCATATATTTT; cdr3_aa: CASSVKQGPSGNTIYF
j_call: TRBJ1-1; v_call: TRBV5-1; d_call: TRBD1; clone_size: NA; cdr3_nt: TGCGCCAGCAGCTTGGCCCGGGGACAGGGGTCTTTGAACACTGAAGCTTTCTTT; cdr3_aa: CASSLARGQGSLNTEAFF
j_call: TRBJ2-1; v_call: TRBV18; d_call: NA; clone_size: NA; cdr3_nt: TGTGCCAGCTCACCACCGGGGGGCGACGGCGATGAGCAGTTCTTC; cdr3_aa: CASSPPGGDGDEQFF
j_call: TRBJ2-1; v_call: TRBV9; d_call: NA; clone_size: NA; cdr3_nt: TGTGCCAGCAGCGGCCTGGCCTACAATGAGCAGTTCTTC; cdr3_aa: CASSGLAYNEQFF
j_call: TRBJ1-6; v_call: TRBV6-5; d_call: NA; clone_size: NA; cdr3_nt: TGTGCCAGCAGACAGGGCGATTCACCCCTCCACTTT; cdr3_aa: CASRQGDSPLHF
j_call: TRBJ1-5; v_call: TRBV6-5; d_call: TRBD1; clone_size: NA; cdr3_nt: TGTGCCAGCAGTTACGACAGGGGCCCCCATCAGCCCCAGCATTTT; cdr3_aa: CASSYDRGPHQPQHF
j_call: TRBJ1-2; v_call: TRBV5-1; d_call: TRBD1; clone_size: medium-sized; cdr3_nt: TGCGCCAGCAGCACCGGGACAGGGGGACTGTGGCTGGATGGCTACACCTTC; cdr3_aa: CASSTGTGGLWLDGYTF
j_call: TRBJ2-5; v_call: TRBV5-1; d_call: TRBD2; clone_size: NA; cdr3_nt: TGCGCCAGCAGCTCAAGCGGGGGACGTCAAGAGACCCAGTACTTC; cdr3_aa: CASSSSGGRQETQYF
j_call: TRBJ1-5; v_call: TRBV5-5; d_call: NA; clone_size: NA; cdr3_nt: TGTGCCAGCAGCTTACAGACCGATCAGCCCCAGCATTTT; cdr3_aa: CASSLQTDQPQHF
j_call: TRBJ1-5; v_call: TRBV2; d_call: TRBD1; clone_size: NA; cdr3_nt: TGTGCCAGCAGGAAAACAGGGGCTGCGAATCAGCCCCAGCATTTT; cdr3_aa: CASRKTGAANQPQHF
j_call: TRBJ1-1; v_call: TRBV27; d_call: NA; clone_size: NA; cdr3_nt: TGTGCCAGCAGTCCCACCGCGGGGAGTTTTAGCACTGAAGCTTTCTTT; cdr3_aa: CASSPTAGSFSTEAFF
j_call: TRBJ2-7; v_call: TRBV2; d_call: NA; clone_size: NA; cdr3_nt: TGTGCCAGCAAACTAGTTGGCTACGAGCAGTACTTC; cdr3_aa: CASKLVGYEQYF
j_call: TRBJ1-1; v_call: TRBV5-8; d_call: NA; clone_size: NA; cdr3_nt: TGTGCCAGCAGCTCACGAGACCGGACAGACTCGAACACTGAAGCTTTCTTT; cdr3_aa: CASSSRDRTDSNTEAFF
j_call: TRBJ2-3; v_call: TRBV7-9; d_call: NA; clone_size: NA; cdr3_nt: TGTGCCAGCAGCTCGAGCTTAGGTACGCAGTATTTT; cdr3_aa: CASSSSLGTQYF
j_call: TRBJ1-1; v_call: TRBV19; d_call: TRBD1; clone_size: NA; cdr3_nt: TGTGCCAGTATCCCGCGGACAGGGGGCCTTGAAGCTTTCTTT; cdr3_aa: CASIPRTGGLEAFF
j_call: TRBJ2-7; v_call: TRBV29-1; d_call: NA; clone_size: NA; cdr3_nt: TGCAGCGCGGACTTACGAGGTGGCGAGCAGTACTTC; cdr3_aa: CSADLRGGEQYF